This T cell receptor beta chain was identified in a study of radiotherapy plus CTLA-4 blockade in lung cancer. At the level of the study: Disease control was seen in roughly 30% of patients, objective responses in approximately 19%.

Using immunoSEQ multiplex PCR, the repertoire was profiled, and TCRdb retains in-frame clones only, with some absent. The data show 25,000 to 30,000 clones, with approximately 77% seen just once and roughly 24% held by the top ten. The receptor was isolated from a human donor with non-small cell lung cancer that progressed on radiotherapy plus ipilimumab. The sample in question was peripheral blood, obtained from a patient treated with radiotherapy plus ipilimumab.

Here the CDR3 DNA reads TGTGCCAGCAGCCTTCAGGGACAATGGGACACTGAAGCTTTCTTT. The encoded protein is CASSLQGQWDTEAFF. V and J are TRBV28 and TRBJ1-1, with a weak D call TRBD1 (6 bases). Germline-derived CDR1 and CDR2 are MDHEN and SYDVKM. The V end lost 6 bases, the J end lost 3 bases, and 17 bases lay between the germline ends. The CDR3 consists of 15 residues.